This T cell receptor beta chain was identified in a study of T cell changes during pregnancy in multiple sclerosis. The repertoire was sequenced with immunoSEQ multiplex PCR; TCRdb's copy has only in-frame clones and lacks some. Of around 50,000 clones listed, around 90% were seen once; the top ten hold around 0.49%. In its sample, this clone was seen once. Losses at the gene ends were 4 bases for V and 0 bases for J; bases not matched to a gene: 13. This CDR3 contains 18 residues. CDR1 and CDR2 (germline): SGHRS, YFSETQ. The sample consisted of CD4+ T cells from peripheral blood mononuclear cells, taken in the third trimester of pregnancy. V usage is TRBV5-1 and J usage is TRBJ1-3; TRBD1 aligns across 7 bases. The clonotype was recovered from a female donor with multiple sclerosis, enrolled in a pregnancy study. The CDR3 DNA sequence: TGCGCCAGCAGCCAAAACTCGGACAGGCTATTCTCTGGAAACACCATATATTTT. The encoded protein is CASSQNSDRLFSGNTIYF.